This is a list of T cell receptor beta chains from one sample in a study of OX40 agonist ivuxolimab in advanced cancers. The assay was immunoSEQ multiplex PCR, and TCRdb's table has in-frame clones only and misses some. Found here are around 84,000 clones, about 90% of them singletons; the top ten hold 0.4% to 0.55%. This specimen was CD4+ or CD8+ T cells sorted from blood, taken in a trial of the OX40 agonist ivuxolimab. These receptors were collected from an adult with an advanced solid tumor such as melanoma, head and neck, liver or kidney cancer. The CDR3 runs from the conserved cysteine through the conserved F or W. The D gene is left open where the match is weak. Expanded clones are given a class, and other clones once, few, many or no size at all.

v_call: TRBV14
j_call: TRBJ2-5
clone_size: NA
d_call: NA
cdr3_aa: CASSPRSGAKETQYF
cdr3_nt: TGTGCCAGCAGCCCTCGGTCGGGAGCTAAAGAGACCCAGTACTTC

v_call: TRBV27
j_call: TRBJ2-3
clone_size: few
d_call: NA
cdr3_aa: CASRPGDWADTQYF
cdr3_nt: TGTGCCAGCAGGCCGGGGGACTGGGCAGATACGCAGTATTTT

v_call: TRBV4-3
j_call: TRBJ2-3
clone_size: once
d_call: NA
cdr3_aa: CASSQNSGVFSTDTQYF
cdr3_nt: TGCGCCAGCAGCCAGAACTCAGGGGTCTTTAGCACAGATACGCAGTATTTT

v_call: TRBV30
j_call: TRBJ2-7
clone_size: NA
d_call: NA
cdr3_aa: CACRALYEQYF
cdr3_nt: TGTGCCTGCCGGGCGTTATACGAGCAGTACTTC

v_call: TRBV11-1
j_call: TRBJ2-5
clone_size: NA
d_call: NA
cdr3_aa: CASSLGIKETQYF
cdr3_nt: TGTGCCAGCAGCTTAGGTATAAAGGAGACCCAGTACTTC

v_call: TRBV7-2
j_call: TRBJ1-1
clone_size: once
d_call: NA
cdr3_aa: CASSPRVGTEAFF
cdr3_nt: TGTGCCAGCAGCCCCAGGGTCGGCACTGAAGCTTTCTTT

v_call: TRBV19
j_call: TRBJ2-7
clone_size: NA
d_call: TRBD1
cdr3_aa: CASSIFRDRVSEQYF
cdr3_nt: TGTGCCAGTAGTATATTCCGGGACAGGGTTTCCGAGCAGTACTTC

v_call: TRBV18
j_call: TRBJ1-5
clone_size: NA
d_call: NA
cdr3_aa: CASSPIGNQPQHF
cdr3_nt: TGTGCCAGCTCACCAATAGGGAATCAGCCCCAGCATTTT

v_call: TRBV7-9
j_call: TRBJ2-5
clone_size: NA
d_call: NA
cdr3_aa: CASSSDMGGETQYF
cdr3_nt: TGTGCCAGCAGCTCAGACATGGGAGGAGAGACCCAGTACTTC

v_call: TRBV6-1
j_call: TRBJ2-1
clone_size: NA
d_call: NA
cdr3_aa: CASSEAHYNEQFF
cdr3_nt: TGTGCCAGCAGTGAAGCGCACTACAATGAGCAGTTCTTC

v_call: TRBV5-1
j_call: TRBJ2-3
clone_size: once
d_call: NA
cdr3_aa: CASSFFKSTDTQYF
cdr3_nt: TGCGCCAGCAGCTTTTTCAAATCCACAGATACGCAGTATTTT

v_call: TRBV11-2
j_call: TRBJ2-3
clone_size: NA
d_call: NA
cdr3_aa: CASSLVGTQYF
cdr3_nt: TGTGCCAGCAGCTTGGTTGGTACGCAGTATTTT

v_call: TRBV9
j_call: TRBJ2-3
clone_size: once
d_call: NA
cdr3_aa: CASSVGKAAGTTDTQYF
cdr3_nt: TGTGCCAGCAGCGTAGGGAAAGCGGCTGGAACCACAGATACGCAGTATTTT

v_call: TRBV10-3
j_call: TRBJ2-1
clone_size: NA
d_call: TRBD2
cdr3_aa: CAGGTSANEQFF
cdr3_nt: TGTGCCGGGGGGACTAGCGCCAATGAGCAGTTCTTC

v_call: TRBV5-1
j_call: TRBJ2-2
clone_size: NA
d_call: NA
cdr3_aa: CASSFAGPNTGELFF
cdr3_nt: TGCGCCAGCAGTTTTGCGGGACCTAACACCGGGGAGCTGTTTTTT

v_call: TRBV10-3
j_call: TRBJ2-7
clone_size: NA
d_call: TRBD1
cdr3_aa: CAISPGQGAGEQYF
cdr3_nt: TGTGCCATCAGTCCAGGACAGGGGGCAGGCGAGCAGTACTTC

v_call: TRBV5-4
j_call: TRBJ1-1
clone_size: NA
d_call: NA
cdr3_aa: CASRRTGNTEAFF
cdr3_nt: TGTGCCAGCCGAAGGACGGGGAACACTGAAGCTTTCTTT

v_call: TRBV28
j_call: TRBJ2-7
clone_size: NA
d_call: NA
cdr3_aa: CASSLRPPTWDEQYF
cdr3_nt: TGTGCCAGCAGTTTAAGGCCCCCAACCTGGGACGAGCAGTACTTC

v_call: TRBV5-1
j_call: TRBJ2-1
clone_size: NA
d_call: NA
cdr3_aa: CASGGGAAQGEQFF
cdr3_nt: TGCGCCAGTGGTGGCGGGGCCGCCCAGGGCGAGCAGTTCTTC

v_call: TRBV18
j_call: TRBJ2-7
clone_size: NA
d_call: TRBD1
cdr3_aa: CASSPGPGTGVYEQYF
cdr3_nt: TGTGCCAGCTCACCGGGACCAGGAACAGGGGTGTACGAGCAGTACTTC

v_call: TRBV5-1
j_call: TRBJ1-5
clone_size: NA
d_call: NA
cdr3_aa: CASSSGQPYQPQHF
cdr3_nt: TGCGCCAGCAGCTCAGGACAGCCCTATCAGCCCCAGCATTTT

v_call: TRBV9
j_call: TRBJ2-3
clone_size: NA
d_call: NA
cdr3_aa: CASSAMMTSTDTQYF
cdr3_nt: TGTGCCAGCAGCGCCATGATGACTAGCACAGATACGCAGTATTTT

v_call: TRBV5-6
j_call: TRBJ2-7
clone_size: NA
d_call: NA
cdr3_aa: CASSLPYGLNYEQYF
cdr3_nt: TGTGCCAGCAGCTTGCCTTACGGTCTGAACTACGAGCAGTACTTC

v_call: TRBV11-2
j_call: TRBJ1-4
clone_size: NA
d_call: NA
cdr3_aa: CASSLGAPSEKLFF
cdr3_nt: TGTGCCAGCAGCTTAGGGGCCCCAAGTGAAAAACTGTTTTTT

v_call: TRBV11-2
j_call: TRBJ2-2
clone_size: NA
d_call: NA
cdr3_aa: CASRGSLFYTGELFF
cdr3_nt: TGTGCCAGCAGGGGGTCCCTGTTCTACACCGGGGAGCTGTTTTTT

v_call: TRBV5-6
j_call: TRBJ1-2
clone_size: NA
d_call: NA
cdr3_aa: CASSLTHYGYTF
cdr3_nt: TGTGCCAGCAGCTTGACTCACTATGGCTACACCTTC

v_call: TRBV6-5
j_call: TRBJ1-1
clone_size: NA
d_call: NA
cdr3_aa: CASGPVGGLEAFF
cdr3_nt: TGTGCCAGCGGACCCGTTGGGGGCCTGGAAGCTTTCTTT

v_call: TRBV15
j_call: TRBJ1-4
clone_size: NA
d_call: NA
cdr3_aa: CATSRVGRTPTNEKLFF
cdr3_nt: TGTGCCACCAGCAGAGTGGGCCGAACCCCAACTAATGAAAAACTGTTTTTT

v_call: TRBV18
j_call: TRBJ1-1
clone_size: NA
d_call: NA
cdr3_aa: CASSTDPGDTEAFF
cdr3_nt: TGTGCCAGCTCAACAGACCCGGGGGACACTGAAGCTTTCTTT

v_call: TRBV21-1
j_call: TRBJ2-3
clone_size: NA
d_call: NA
cdr3_aa: CASSTPGAEDTQYF
cdr3_nt: TGTGCCAGCAGCACCCCGGGGGCCGAAGATACGCAGTATTTT

v_call: TRBV28
j_call: TRBJ1-1
clone_size: NA
d_call: NA
cdr3_aa: CASSPSGTRTEAFF
cdr3_nt: TGTGCCAGCAGCCCTTCCGGGACCCGCACTGAAGCTTTCTTT

v_call: TRBV19
j_call: TRBJ2-5
clone_size: few
d_call: NA
cdr3_aa: CASSIGQAQETQYF
cdr3_nt: TGTGCCAGTAGTATAGGACAGGCCCAAGAGACCCAGTACTTC

v_call: TRBV2
j_call: TRBJ1-5
clone_size: NA
d_call: TRBD1
cdr3_aa: CASRRDRGNQPQHF
cdr3_nt: TGTGCCAGCAGGCGCGACAGGGGCAATCAGCCCCAGCATTTT

v_call: TRBV5-5
j_call: TRBJ2-1
clone_size: NA
d_call: TRBD2
cdr3_aa: CASSWTSGGDNEQFF
cdr3_nt: TGTGCCAGCAGCTGGACTAGCGGGGGGGACAATGAGCAGTTCTTC

v_call: TRBV5-1
j_call: TRBJ2-7
clone_size: NA
d_call: TRBD2
cdr3_aa: CASSLVLGTSGKKSYEQYF
cdr3_nt: TGCGCCAGCAGCTTGGTTTTGGGGACTAGCGGGAAGAAGTCCTACGAGCAGTACTTC

v_call: TRBV9
j_call: TRBJ2-7
clone_size: NA
d_call: TRBD1
cdr3_aa: CASSSGTGSYEQYF
cdr3_nt: TGTGCCAGCAGCTCCGGGACAGGTTCCTACGAGCAGTACTTC

v_call: TRBV7-2
j_call: TRBJ1-2
clone_size: NA
d_call: NA
cdr3_aa: CASSLETAGYTF
cdr3_nt: TGTGCCAGCAGCTTAGAGACGGCCGGCTACACCTTC

v_call: TRBV28
j_call: TRBJ2-2
clone_size: NA
d_call: NA
cdr3_aa: CASSLWQGDTGELFF
cdr3_nt: TGTGCCAGCAGTTTATGGCAGGGCGACACCGGGGAGCTGTTTTTT

v_call: TRBV4-1
j_call: TRBJ2-3
clone_size: once
d_call: NA
cdr3_aa: CASSRGFAADTQYF
cdr3_nt: TGCGCCAGCAGCCGGGGGTTTGCGGCAGATACGCAGTATTTT

v_call: TRBV4-2
j_call: TRBJ2-7
clone_size: NA
d_call: TRBD2
cdr3_aa: CASSGRTSGTYEQYF
cdr3_nt: TGTGCCAGCAGCGGACGGACTAGCGGGACCTACGAGCAGTACTTC

v_call: TRBV7-9
j_call: TRBJ1-4
clone_size: NA
d_call: NA
cdr3_aa: CASSLLNEKLFF
cdr3_nt: TGTGCCAGCAGCTTACTTAATGAAAAACTGTTTTTT

v_call: TRBV19
j_call: TRBJ1-1
clone_size: NA
d_call: NA
cdr3_aa: CASSPMRVNTEAFF
cdr3_nt: TGTGCCAGTAGTCCTATGCGGGTGAACACTGAAGCTTTCTTT

v_call: TRBV27
j_call: TRBJ1-1
clone_size: NA
d_call: NA
cdr3_aa: CASRIVQGPHTEAFF
cdr3_nt: TGTGCCAGCAGAATAGTCCAGGGGCCCCACACTGAAGCTTTCTTT

v_call: TRBV28
j_call: TRBJ2-7
clone_size: NA
d_call: TRBD1
cdr3_aa: CASSSPGQSLYEQYF
cdr3_nt: TGTGCCAGCAGTTCCCCGGGACAGTCCCTCTACGAGCAGTACTTC

v_call: TRBV7-2
j_call: TRBJ2-7
clone_size: NA
d_call: NA
cdr3_aa: CASSRGAEQYF
cdr3_nt: TGTGCCAGCAGCCGTGGGGCGGAACAGTACTTC

v_call: TRBV11-2
j_call: TRBJ2-1
clone_size: NA
d_call: NA
cdr3_aa: CASSLGLVSSYNEQFF
cdr3_nt: TGTGCCAGCAGCTTAGGGCTGGTCAGCTCCTACAATGAGCAGTTCTTC

v_call: TRBV4-2
j_call: TRBJ2-6
clone_size: NA
d_call: NA
cdr3_aa: CASSQDRTRSGANVLTF
cdr3_nt: TGTGCCAGCAGCCAAGACCGTACCCGTTCTGGGGCCAACGTCCTGACTTTC